This T cell receptor (beta chain) was obtained from a study of CD8 T cells in ankylosing spondylitis. The V gene lost 0 bases and the J gene lost 0 bases, with 20 bases spanning the gap. Germline values: CDR1 DFQATT, CDR2 SNEGSKA (reference sequence). CDR3 length: 18 residues. Researchers built TCR beta libraries using quantitative 5'-RACE with molecular barcodes. A single record per CDR3 protein comes from TCRdb applying MiXCR to the 5' RACE reads. The top ten hold 6.8% of the sample, which has 240,000 or so distinct CDR3 sequences, around 7.8% seen once. General study findings and limits: Prior literature has documented some motif variants in synovial fluid and blood from reactive arthritis. As reported, disease-linked clones showed significant enrichment in matched ankylosing spondylitis synovial fluid. Ankylosing spondylitis blood appeared to carry a characteristic TCR beta motif of roughly 8 highly homologous variants.

This clonotype turned up a few times. What it binds is unknown. The receptor was derived from a male donor with ankylosing spondylitis or in good health (not recorded which). The chain carries TRBV20-1 and TRBJ1-2; D is ambiguous. The sample taken for sequencing was blood, either unsorted or a sorted T cell fraction (not recorded which). For the CDR3, the DNA is TGCAGTGCTAGAGATCAATCCCCCGGCCTCTTTACTAACTATGGCTACACCTTC. This sequence encodes CSARDQSPGLFTNYGYTF.